This T cell receptor beta chain was found in a study of T cell responses to AZD1222 COVID-19 vaccine. Study results and limitations: Spike-specific TCR breadth and depth were elevated following two AZD1222 doses. Among vaccine-associated CD4 TCRs, coverage spanned spike, with dominance at 160-218 and 743-854.

Generated by immunoSEQ multiplex PCR, the TCRdb table keeps only in-frame clones and is missing some. The sample includes 80,000 or so clones, about 82% of them seen just once. As to this clone: As yet, its antigen is unknown.

This CDR3 contains 14 residues. Deletions cut 6 bases from V and 7 bases from J, with 15 bases between. The germline CDR1 and CDR2 sequences are LGHDT and YNNKEL (reference sequence). The sequence came from an adult in good health. This chain joins TRBV3-1 (or the pseudogene TRBV3-2) and TRBJ1-4, with D perhaps TRBD1 (6 bases). This material consisted of peripheral blood, taken on day 0 of AZD1222 vaccination. CDR3 in DNA: TGTGCCAGCAGGAGCTCAGGGGAAACTGAAAAACTGTTTTTT. Amino acids: CASRSSGETEKLFF.